This T cell receptor beta chain was recovered during a study of glioma-infiltrating T cells. Study-wide points: Tissue and blood shared very few CDR3 sequences. Non-neoplastic patients had below-expected tissue-blood divergence, while all gliomas exceeded expectation.

Ten or more counts support this clonotype. Antigen: not known. The iRepertoire nested amplicon-rescue multiplex PCR amplified TCR alpha and beta CDR3s from RNA. For one-step reverse transcription and amplification, roughly 85-450 ng of tissue mRNA or PBMC total RNA was used. TCRdb called the multiplex PCR reads again in MiXCR, with one record for every CDR3 protein. The data hold about 89,000 distinct CDR3 sequences, with approximately 22% observed a single time. The TCR sequence derives from a human donor with low-grade glioma or glioblastoma, undergoing nonglioma brain surgery, or in good health (not recorded which). The sequencing sample was made of glioma tissue, nonneoplastic brain tissue, or PBMCs (not recorded which).

DNA of the CDR3: TGCGCCAGCAGCCCCTCGGCAGGACCGAACTATGGCTACACCTTC. Protein sequence: CASSPSAGPNYGYTF. V usage is TRBV5-1 and J usage is TRBJ1-2; no reliable D call. With 4 bases removed from V and 2 bases from J, the gap between germline ends came to 15 bases. The V gene's germline CDR1 is SGHRS and CDR2 YFSETQ. The CDR3 runs to 15 residues.